Following are 7 T cell receptor beta chains from one sample sequenced in a study of CD8 T cells in ankylosing spondylitis. The antigens of these receptors remain unknown. TCRdb called the 5' RACE reads again in MiXCR, with one record for every CDR3 protein. The sample yields about 800,000 distinct CDR3 sequences, about 11% seen once. The study, taken as a whole, reports: A TCR beta motif of fewer than ten highly homologous variants seemed to mark ankylosing spondylitis blood.

Sequencing was performed on blood, either unsorted or a sorted T cell fraction (not recorded which). These receptor sequences come from a male donor with ankylosing spondylitis.

This clonotype has a handful of counts. The chain uses TRBV5-1 and TRBJ1-2; D call uncertain. This CDR3 contains 16 residues. Germline V CDR1 and CDR2: SGHRS, YFSETQ. Trimming cost V 0 bases and J 4 bases, with 16 bases left between them. The CDR3 bases are TGCGCCAGCAGCTTGGCCCTGGCCCCGGGAGGCTATGGCTACACCTTC. Translation gives CASSLALAPGGYGYTF.

This clonotype has more than one count but fewer than ten. No conserved phenylalanine or tryptophan is present at the end of the CDR3, so a read error is the likely explanation. V and J are TRBV27 and TRBJ1-4, with a weak D call TRBD1 (6 bases). The CDR3 runs 15 residues. The V gene's germline CDR1 is MNHEY and CDR2 SMNVEV (reference sequence). Deletions cut 5 bases from V and 7 bases from J, with 17 bases between. The CDR3 DNA follows: TGTGCCAGCAGTCGCCTACAGGGTCTAGGTGAAAAACTGTTTTGT. This codes for CASSRLQGLGEKLFC.

This clonotype was recorded many times. The chain carries TRBV5-1 and TRBJ2-7, with TRBD2 matching 13 bases. Germline V gene sequence: CDR1 SGHRS, CDR2 YFSETQ. This CDR3 has 15 amino acids. J lost 6 bases, V lost 2 bases, and 5 bases had no gene match. Here the CDR3 reads CASSLLAGGPGEQYF. The CDR3 bases are TGCGCCAGCAGCTTACTAGCGGGGGGGCCCGGCGAGCAGTACTTC.

In this sample, this clonotype turned up a few times. The gene calls are TRBV7-2 and TRBJ1-5; D ambiguous. Trimming pared 1 base from V and 0 bases from J, leaving 7 bases between. The CDR3 contains 15 residues. Looked up from germline, CDR1 is SGHTA and CDR2 is FQGNSA. The CDR3 loop reads CASSLVPYSNQPQHF. CDR3 DNA sequence: TGTGCCAGCAGCTTAGTCCCTTATAGCAATCAGCCCCAGCATTTT.

The CDR3 nucleotides are TGTGCCATCAGTGATCCGGGGGGAACTGAAGCTTTCTTT. The encoded protein is CAISDPGGTEAFF. The J gene is TRBJ1-1, the V gene TRBV10-3; D might be TRBD1 (5 bases). The CDR3 covers 13 residues. The V end was cut by 3 bases, the J end by 5 bases, with 10 bases between. The germline gives CDR1 ENHRY, CDR2 SYGVKD.

The CDR3 DNA follows: TGTGCCAGCAGTCAACCGGAGAGGTCCCCTTACGAGCAGTACTTC. This gives the protein CASSQPERSPYEQYF. This chain links TRBV12-3 or TRBV12-4 with TRBJ2-7, with D hard to call. CDR3 length: 15 amino acids. V dropped 5 bases and J dropped 4 bases, with 18 bases sitting between them.

The chain employs TRBV18 and TRBJ2-3; TRBD1 might be the D (6 bases). This CDR3 contains 13 residues. V lost 3 bases and J 6 bases, leaving 10 bases between the germline ends. Germline V gene data show CDR1 as KGHSH and CDR2 as LQKENI. The CDR3 DNA is TGTGCCAGCTCACCGGGGGCTTCCGATACGCAGTATTTT. Translating it yields CASSPGASDTQYF.